This TCR beta chain is from a study of PD-L1 blockade in urothelial cancer. Patients suffered from locally advanced or metastatic urothelial carcinoma. PCRs were each spiked with synthetic TCR analog templates. TCRdb's copy holds only in-frame clones and misses some; the assay was immunoSEQ multiplex PCR. The sample holds tens of thousands of clones, nearly 90% seen once. V trimming: 3 bases; J trimming: 5 bases; junction bases outside the gene matches: 8. CDR3 length: 15 amino acids. The germline V gene has CDR1 SGHKS and CDR2 YYEKEE (reference sequence). The chain employs TRBV5-5 and TRBJ1-5, with 7 bases aligning to TRBD1. This TCR derives from a man in his sixties with urothelial cancer. This sample comprised PBMCs, obtained around atezolizumab (anti-PD-L1) treatment. The CDR3 here is CASSSPDRPDQPQHF. CDR3 nucleotide sequence: TGTGCCAGCAGCTCCCCGGACAGGCCCGATCAGCCCCAGCATTTT.